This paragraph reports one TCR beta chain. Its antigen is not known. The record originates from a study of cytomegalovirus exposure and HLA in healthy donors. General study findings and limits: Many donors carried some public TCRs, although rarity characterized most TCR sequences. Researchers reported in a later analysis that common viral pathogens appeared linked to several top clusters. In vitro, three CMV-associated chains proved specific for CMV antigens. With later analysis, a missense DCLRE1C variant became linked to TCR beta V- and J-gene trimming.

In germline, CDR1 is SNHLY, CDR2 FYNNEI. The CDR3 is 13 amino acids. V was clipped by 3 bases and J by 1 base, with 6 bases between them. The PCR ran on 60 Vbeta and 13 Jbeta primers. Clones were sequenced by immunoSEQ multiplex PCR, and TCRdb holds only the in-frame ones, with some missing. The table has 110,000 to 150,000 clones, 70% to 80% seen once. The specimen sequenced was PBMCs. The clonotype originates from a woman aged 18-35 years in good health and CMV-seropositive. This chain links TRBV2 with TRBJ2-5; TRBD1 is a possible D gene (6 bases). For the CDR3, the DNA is TGTGCCAGCAGTGACAGGGGCCAAGAGACCCAGTACTTC. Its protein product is CASSDRGQETQYF. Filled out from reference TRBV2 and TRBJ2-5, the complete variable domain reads EPEVTQTPSHQVTQMGQEVILRCVPISNHLYFYWYRQILGQKVEFLVSFYNNEISEKSEIFDDQFSVERPDGSNFTLKIRSTKLEDSAMYFCASSDRGQETQYFGPGTRLLVL.